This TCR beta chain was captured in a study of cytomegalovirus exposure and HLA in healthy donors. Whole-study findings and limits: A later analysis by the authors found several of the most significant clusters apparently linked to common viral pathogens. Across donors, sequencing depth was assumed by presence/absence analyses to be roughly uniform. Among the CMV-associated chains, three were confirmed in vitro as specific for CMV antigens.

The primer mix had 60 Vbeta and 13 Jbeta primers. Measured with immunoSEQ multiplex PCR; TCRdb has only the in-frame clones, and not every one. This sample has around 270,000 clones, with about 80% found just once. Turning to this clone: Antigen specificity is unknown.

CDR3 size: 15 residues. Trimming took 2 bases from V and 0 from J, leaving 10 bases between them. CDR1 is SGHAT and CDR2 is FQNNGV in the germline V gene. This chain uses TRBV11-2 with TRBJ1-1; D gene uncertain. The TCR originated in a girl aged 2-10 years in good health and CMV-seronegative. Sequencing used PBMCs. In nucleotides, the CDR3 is TGTGCCAGCAGCTTAAATTGGAGGCTGAACACTGAAGCTTTCTTT. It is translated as CASSLNWRLNTEAFF.